Following are 7 T cell receptor beta chains from one sample sequenced in a study of cytomegalovirus exposure and HLA in healthy donors (dated by TCRdb to the late 2010s). The method behind the library was the immunoSEQ multiplex PCR assay. A mixture of 60 forward primers for TCR Vbeta segments and 13 reverse primers for TCR Jbeta segments was used in the multiplex PCR. Not all clones reach the TCRdb copy of this immuneACCESS table, which keeps in-frame sequences only. Checked studies attribute under half of the gap to unresolved V genes and leave the rest unexplained. The sample table lists nearly 110,000 clones, more than 75% of them with a count of one. The ten largest clones capture approximately 2.6% of the sample. Sequenced: PBMCs. The receptor source for this set is a man aged 25-40 years in good health and CMV-seropositive.

The chain employs TRBV6-1 and TRBJ1-2, with TRBD1 identical over 8 bases. After removal of 0 bases from V and 5 bases from J, the junction contained 5 bases not matched to a gene. The CDR3 extends over 15 amino acids. Germline V gene sequence: CDR1 MNHNS, CDR2 SASEGT. CDR3 region: CASSEAQGAVYGYTF. CDR3 DNA sequence: TGTGCCAGCAGTGAAGCGCAGGGGGCGGTTTATGGCTACACCTTC.

The CDR3: CASSDSGTGGYEQYF. CDR3 DNA: TGCGCCAGCAGTGACTCCGGGACAGGGGGCTACGAGCAGTACTTC. The chain couples TRBV10-1 to TRBJ2-7; TRBD1 agrees at 11 bases. Germline V gene sequence: CDR1 WNHNN, CDR2 SYGVQD (reference sequence). The CDR3 length is 15 residues. With V trimmed by 3 bases and J by 3 bases, 4 bases remained unmatched.

V usage is TRBV9 and J usage is TRBJ2-1; a weak D match, TRBD2 (5 bases). V was shortened by 4 bases and J by 5 bases, with 7 bases between the two germline ends. Germline CDR1 is SGDLS and CDR2 is YYNGEE. CDR3 length equals 12 residues. The CDR3 DNA reads TGTGCCAGCAGCAGGACTGACAATGAGCAGTTCTTC. This codes for CASSRTDNEQFF. The full variable domain, completed using reference TRBV9 and TRBJ2-1, is DSGVTQTPKHLITATGQRVTLRCSPRSGDLSVYWYQQSLDQGLQFLIQYYNGEERAKGNILERFSAQQFPDLHSELNLSSLELGDSALYFCASSRTDNEQFFGPGTRLTVL.

This chain uses TRBV10-2 with TRBJ2-3; D is undetermined. Trimming stripped 8 bases from V and 0 bases from J, with 9 bases between. Looked up from germline, CDR1 is WSHSY and CDR2 is SAAADI. This CDR3 spans 13 amino acids. CDR3: CASCGVSTDTQYF. The CDR3 bases are TGCGCCAGCTGCGGAGTGAGCACAGATACGCAGTATTTT.

V usage is TRBV6-5 and J usage is TRBJ2-5; TRBD2 matches at 10 bases. CDR3 length: 16 residues. V lost 2 bases and J lost 1; bases outside the gene matches: 4. CDR1 MNHEY and CDR2 SVGAGI come from the germline V gene. The CDR3 DNA sequence: TGTGCCAGCAGTTACGGGGTAGCGGGGGGCCAAGAGACCCAGTACTTC. Its translation: CASSYGVAGGQETQYF.

The chain employs TRBV18 and TRBJ1-3; weak D call: TRBD1 (6 bases). The CDR3 is 16 residues long. The V end was cut by 4 bases, the J end by 0 bases, with 13 bases between. Germline values: CDR1 KGHSH, CDR2 LQKENI. CDR3 in DNA: TGTGCCAGCTCACAGACAGGACCGATCTCTGGAAACACCATATATTTT. It translates to CASSQTGPISGNTIYF.

The chain is built from TRBV5-1 and TRBJ2-7; 7 positions match TRBD1. Germline values: CDR1 SGHRS, CDR2 YFSETQ. The CDR3 has 16 amino acids. Trimming cost V 4 bases and J 1 base; bases outside gene matches: 11. CDR3 DNA sequence: TGCGCCAGCAGCCCTAGGAGCAGGGGGATTTCCTACGAGCAGTACTTC. Translating gives CASSPRSRGISYEQYF.